Listed below are T cell receptor beta chains from one sample, sequenced in a study of metastatic and nonmetastatic thyroid tumors. TCRdb re-clonotyped the PCR reads via MiXCR. This repertoire shows about 5,900 clones, around a third found once; its top ten account for over 25%. Input material: adjacent normal tissue. These receptors all come from a male donor with papillary thyroid cancer or a benign thyroid nodule (not recorded which). Some clones in this sample may be carry-over from other donors' samples. Both conserved end residues are part of each CDR3. Fields, in order: D gene, clone size, V gene, J gene, CDR3 protein, CDR3 DNA. D genes are given only for firm matches. Part of the rows lack a size; the others show once, few, many or a class for expanded clones.

-	-	TRBV11-2	TRBJ2-3	CASSYSGVLDTQYF	TGTGCCAGCAGTTACTCGGGGGTTTTAGATACGCAGTATTTT
TRBD2	once	TRBV7-6	TRBJ2-7	CASSLGASGSSYEQYF	TGTGCCAGCAGCTTAGGGGCTAGCGGGAGCTCCTACGAGCAGTACTTC
TRBD2	-	TRBV7-3	TRBJ2-5	CASSLTWREKQETQYF	TGTGCCAGCAGCTTAACCTGGCGGGAGAAACAAGAGACCCAGTACTTC
TRBD2	few	TRBV6-1	TRBJ2-1	CASSVTSGGVGYNEQFF	TGTGCCAGCAGTGTAACTAGCGGGGGGGTGGGCTACAATGAGCAGTTCTTC
TRBD2	-	TRBV7-2	TRBJ2-7	CASSPTSGSSYEQYF	TGTGCCAGCAGCCCGACTAGCGGGAGTTCCTACGAGCAGTACTTC
TRBD2	few	TRBV6-1	TRBJ2-1	CASSVAGTSGYNEQFF	TGCGCCAGCAGTGTAGCCGGGACTAGCGGGTACAATGAGCAGTTCTTC
-	-	TRBV18	TRBJ1-6	CASSPIWREKNSPLHF	TGTGCCAGCTCACCCATATGGAGGGAAAAGAATTCACCCCTCCACTTT
-	-	TRBV7-6	TRBJ1-2	CASSLDPGGSGYTF	TGTGCCAGCAGCTTAGATCCGGGGGGGTCGGGCTACACCTTC
-	few	TRBV20-1	TRBJ2-3	CSASTSFIWDTQYF	TGCAGTGCTTCCACTAGCTTTATTTGGGATACGCAGTATTTT
-	medium-sized	TRBV9	TRBJ1-1	CASSTSQGSTEAFF	TGTGCCAGCAGCACCTCACAGGGTTCAACTGAAGCTTTCTTT
TRBD2	-	TRBV3-1	TRBJ2-7	CASSQGLAGYEQYF	TGTGCCAGCAGCCAGGGACTAGCGGGCTACGAGCAGTACTTC
-	few	TRBV12-5	TRBJ2-6	CASGLSGSLVLTF	TGTGCTAGTGGTTTGTCAGGGTCCCTCGTCCTGACTTTC
TRBD1	many	TRBV12-3/TRBV12-4	TRBJ1-2	CASSTTGGAGFYGYTF	TGTGCCAGCAGTACGACAGGGGGCGCTGGATTCTATGGCTACACCTTC
-	-	TRBV19	TRBJ1-2	CASSIIPGGNYGYTF	TGTGCCAGTAGTATAATCCCAGGAGGAAACTATGGCTACACCTTC
-	few	TRBV4-1	TRBJ2-2	CASSQHRDAGELFF	TGCGCCAGCAGCCAGCACAGGGATGCCGGGGAGCTGTTTTTT
-	few	TRBV27	TRBJ2-7	CASRTSDLHERYF	TGTGCCAGCAGGACCAGCGACCTGCACGAGCGGTACTTC
-	few	TRBV12-3/TRBV12-4	TRBJ2-3	CASTLRAGWPTDTQYF	TGTGCCAGCACCTTGAGGGCGGGATGGCCAACAGATACGCAGTATTTT
-	-	TRBV12-3/TRBV12-4	TRBJ2-3	CASSLLDGYTDTQYF	TGTGCCAGCAGTTTGCTTGACGGCTACACAGATACGCAGTATTTT
-	medium-sized	TRBV20-1	TRBJ1-1	CSARVFAGMNTEAFF	TGCAGTGCTAGAGTCTTTGCAGGGATGAACACTGAAGCTTTCTTT
TRBD2	once	TRBV9	TRBJ2-1	CASSVGLAVYNEQFF	TGTGCCAGCAGCGTAGGGCTAGCGGTTTACAATGAGCAGTTCTTC
TRBD2	-	TRBV5-1	TRBJ2-3	CASSIAGTSGTDTQYF	TGCGCCAGCAGCATCGCCGGGACTAGCGGCACAGATACGCAGTATTTT
-	-	TRBV24-1	TRBJ2-3	CATSDPAPGESDTQYF	TGTGCCACCAGTGATCCAGCCCCGGGCGAAAGCGATACGCAGTATTTT